This entry describes one T cell receptor beta chain. Its cognate antigen is unknown. This entry comes from a study of a mutant IDH1 vaccine in newly diagnosed glioma. Overall study context: Pretreatment consisted of radiotherapy, temozolomide, or both, with most receiving both. Study observations and caveats: Immune responses arising from the vaccine appeared in 80% to 95% of patients.

Trimming took off 4 bases at V and 7 bases at J, with 5 bases between the two ends. Looked up from germline, CDR1 is MNHEY and CDR2 is SVGAGI. The CDR3 extends over 11 amino acids. Documented time point: week 35, safety follow-up. It was 300 ug of mutant IDH1 20-mer peptide that made up each vaccine dose, given with topical imiquimod. Method: immunoSEQ multiplex PCR; TCRdb's copy keeps in-frame clones and lacks some. The sample contains about 58,000 clones, roughly 79% of which appear only once. This receptor was taken from a man aged 35-49 years with glioma. The specimen comprised PBMCs, sampled from a glioma patient whose treatment included an IDH1 peptide vaccine. The V and J genes are TRBV6-5 and TRBJ2-1, with D unclear. CDR3 loop: CASSWQNEQFF. The CDR3 bases are TGTGCCAGCAGTTGGCAGAATGAGCAGTTCTTC.